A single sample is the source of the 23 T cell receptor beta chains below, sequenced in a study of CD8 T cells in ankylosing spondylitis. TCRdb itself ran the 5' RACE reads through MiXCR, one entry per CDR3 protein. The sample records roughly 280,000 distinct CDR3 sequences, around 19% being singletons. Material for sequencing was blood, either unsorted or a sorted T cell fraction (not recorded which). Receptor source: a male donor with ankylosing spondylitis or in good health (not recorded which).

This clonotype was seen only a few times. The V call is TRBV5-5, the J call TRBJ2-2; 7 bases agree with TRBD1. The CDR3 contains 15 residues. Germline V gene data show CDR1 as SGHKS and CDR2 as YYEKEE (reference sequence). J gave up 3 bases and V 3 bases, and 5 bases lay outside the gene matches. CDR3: CASSWGTEDTGELFF. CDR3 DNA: TGTGCCAGCAGCTGGGGGACAGAAGACACCGGGGAGCTGTTTTTT.

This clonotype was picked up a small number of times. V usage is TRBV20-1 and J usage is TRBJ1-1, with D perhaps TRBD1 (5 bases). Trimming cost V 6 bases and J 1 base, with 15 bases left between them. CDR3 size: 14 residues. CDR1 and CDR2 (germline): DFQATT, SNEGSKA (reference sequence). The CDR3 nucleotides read TGCAGTGCCATTCCAGCAGGGAGGAACACTGAAGCTTTCTTT. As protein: CSAIPAGRNTEAFF.

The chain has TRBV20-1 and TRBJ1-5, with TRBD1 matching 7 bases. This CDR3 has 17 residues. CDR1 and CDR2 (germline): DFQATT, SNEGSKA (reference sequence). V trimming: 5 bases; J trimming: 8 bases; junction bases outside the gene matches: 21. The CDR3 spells CSAGKRLSDRLSKPQHF. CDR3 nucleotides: TGCAGTGCTGGGAAGAGACTCTCGGACAGGCTGAGTAAGCCCCAGCATTTT.

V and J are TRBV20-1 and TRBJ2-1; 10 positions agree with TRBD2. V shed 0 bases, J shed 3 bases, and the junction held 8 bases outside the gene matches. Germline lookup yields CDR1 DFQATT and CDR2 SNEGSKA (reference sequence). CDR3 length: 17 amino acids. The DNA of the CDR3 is TGCAGTGCTAGAGATCCTAGCGGGAGTCCCTACTACAATGAGCAGTTCTTC. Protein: CSARDPSGSPYYNEQFF.

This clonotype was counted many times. The CDR3 nucleotides are TGTGCCAGCAGCGGACAGGGGGCGCGTGGCTACACCTTC. It specifies CASSGQGARGYTF. The chain combines TRBV6-1 with TRBJ1-2; 11 nucleotides agree with TRBD1. After removal of 6 bases from V and 7 bases from J, the junction contained 4 bases not matched to a gene. This CDR3 has 13 residues. Per germline, CDR1 MNHNS and CDR2 SASEGT.

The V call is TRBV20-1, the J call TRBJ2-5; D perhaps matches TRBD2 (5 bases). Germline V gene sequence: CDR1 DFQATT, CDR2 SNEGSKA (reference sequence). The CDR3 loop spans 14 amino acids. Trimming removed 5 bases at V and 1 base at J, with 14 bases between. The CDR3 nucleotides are TGCAGTGCTGAAGAACTAGACCTCCAAGAGACCCAGTACTTC. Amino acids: CSAEELDLQETQYF.

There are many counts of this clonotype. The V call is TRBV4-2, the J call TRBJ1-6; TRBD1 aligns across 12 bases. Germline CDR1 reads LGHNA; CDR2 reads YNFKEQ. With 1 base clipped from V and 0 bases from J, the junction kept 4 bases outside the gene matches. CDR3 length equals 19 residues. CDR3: CASSQVGQGASSYNSPLHF. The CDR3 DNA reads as TGTGCCAGCAGCCAAGTGGGACAGGGGGCGAGCTCCTATAATTCACCCCTCCACTTT.

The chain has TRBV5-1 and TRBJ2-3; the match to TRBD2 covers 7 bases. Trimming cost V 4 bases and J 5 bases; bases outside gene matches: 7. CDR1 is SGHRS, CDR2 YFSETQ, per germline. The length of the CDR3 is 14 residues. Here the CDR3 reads CASSPTGGLDTQYF. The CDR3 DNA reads TGCGCCAGCAGCCCCACGGGGGGACTAGATACGCAGTATTTT.

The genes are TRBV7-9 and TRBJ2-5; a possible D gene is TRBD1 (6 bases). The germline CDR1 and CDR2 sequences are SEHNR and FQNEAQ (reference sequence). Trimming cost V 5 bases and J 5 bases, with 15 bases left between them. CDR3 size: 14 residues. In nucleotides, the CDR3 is TGTGCCAGCAGCCCGACGACAGGTCGGGAGACCCAGTACTTC. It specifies CASSPTTGRETQYF.

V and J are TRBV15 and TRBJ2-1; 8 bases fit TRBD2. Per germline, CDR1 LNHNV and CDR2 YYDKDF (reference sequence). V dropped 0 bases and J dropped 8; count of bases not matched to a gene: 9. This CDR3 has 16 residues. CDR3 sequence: CATSREERERIHEQFF. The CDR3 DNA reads TGTGCCACCAGCAGAGAGGAGCGGGAGAGGATACATGAGCAGTTCTTC. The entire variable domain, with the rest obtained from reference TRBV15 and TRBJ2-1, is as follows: DAMVIQNPRYQVTQFGKPVTLSCSQTLNHNVMYWYQQKSSQAPKLLFHYYDKDFNNEADTPDNFQSRRPNTSFCFLDIRSPGLGDTAMYLCATSREERERIHEQFFGPGTRLTVL.

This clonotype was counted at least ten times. The CDR3: CASSPGVLGEQYV. In DNA, the CDR3 is TGTGCCAGCAGCCCCGGAGTTTTGGGCGAGCAGTACGTC. The chain uses TRBV12-3 or TRBV12-4 and TRBJ2-7; D is ambiguous. This CDR3 has 13 amino acids. V lost 6 bases and J 6 bases, leaving 15 bases between the germline ends.

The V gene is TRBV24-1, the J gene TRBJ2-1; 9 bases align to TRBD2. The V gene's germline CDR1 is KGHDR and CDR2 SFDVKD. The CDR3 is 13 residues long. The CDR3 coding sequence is TGTGCTGTCCAGACTAGCGGCTACAATGAGCAGTTCTTC. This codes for CAVQTSGYNEQFF.

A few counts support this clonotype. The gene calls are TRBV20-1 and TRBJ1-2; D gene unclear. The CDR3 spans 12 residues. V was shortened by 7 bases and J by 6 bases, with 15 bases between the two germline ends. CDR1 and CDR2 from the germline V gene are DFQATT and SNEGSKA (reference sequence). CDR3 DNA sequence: TGCAGTGGACCGGACTATGTAGATGGCTACACCTTC. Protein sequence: CSGPDYVDGYTF.

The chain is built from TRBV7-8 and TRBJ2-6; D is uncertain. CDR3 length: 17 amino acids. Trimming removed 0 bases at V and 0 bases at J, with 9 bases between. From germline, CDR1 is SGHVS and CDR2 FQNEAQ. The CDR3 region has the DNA TGTGCCAGCAGCTTAGCGCAGTGGACCTCTGGGGCCAACGTCCTGACTTTC. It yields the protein CASSLAQWTSGANVLTF.

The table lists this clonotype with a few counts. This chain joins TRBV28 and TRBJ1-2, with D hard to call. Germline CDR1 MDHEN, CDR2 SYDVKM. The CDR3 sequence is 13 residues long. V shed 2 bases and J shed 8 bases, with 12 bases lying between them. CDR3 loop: CASSLGQPPGYTF. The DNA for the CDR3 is TGTGCCAGCAGTTTAGGTCAACCCCCCGGCTACACCTTC.

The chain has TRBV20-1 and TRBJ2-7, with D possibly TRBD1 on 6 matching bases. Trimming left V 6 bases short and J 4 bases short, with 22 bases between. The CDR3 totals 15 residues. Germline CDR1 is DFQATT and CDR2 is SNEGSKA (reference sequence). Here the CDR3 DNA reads TGCAGTGCAAACTCACAGGGTTCGGTAAGATACGAGCAGTACGTC. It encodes CSANSQGSVRYEQYV.

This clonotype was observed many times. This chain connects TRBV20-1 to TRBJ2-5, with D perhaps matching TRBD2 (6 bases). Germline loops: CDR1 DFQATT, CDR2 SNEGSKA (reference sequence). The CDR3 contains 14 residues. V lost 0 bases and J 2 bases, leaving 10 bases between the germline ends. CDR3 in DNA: TGCAGTGCTAGAGATCAAAGCGGGCAAGAGACCCAGTACTTC. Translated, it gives CSARDQSGQETQYF.

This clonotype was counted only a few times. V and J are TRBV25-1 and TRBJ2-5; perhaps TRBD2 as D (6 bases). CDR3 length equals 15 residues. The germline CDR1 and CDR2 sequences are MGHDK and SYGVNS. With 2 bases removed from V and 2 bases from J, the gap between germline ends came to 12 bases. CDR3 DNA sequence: TGTGCCAGCAGTGAACTCTCTAGCGAGCAAGAGACCCAGTACTTC. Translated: CASSELSSEQETQYF.

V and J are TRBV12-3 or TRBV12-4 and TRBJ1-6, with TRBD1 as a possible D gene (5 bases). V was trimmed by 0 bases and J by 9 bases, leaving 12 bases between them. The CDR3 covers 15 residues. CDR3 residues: CASSLAGPGGSPLHF. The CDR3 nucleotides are TGTGCCAGCAGTTTAGCAGGTCCCGGGGGTTCACCCCTCCACTTT.

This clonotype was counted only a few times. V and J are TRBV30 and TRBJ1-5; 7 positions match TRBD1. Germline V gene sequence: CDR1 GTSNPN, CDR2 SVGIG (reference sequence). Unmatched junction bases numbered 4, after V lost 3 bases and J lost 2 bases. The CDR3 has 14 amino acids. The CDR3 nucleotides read TGTGCCTGGAGAGTCACAGGGGGCAATCAGCCCCAGCATTTT. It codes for CAWRVTGGNQPQHF.

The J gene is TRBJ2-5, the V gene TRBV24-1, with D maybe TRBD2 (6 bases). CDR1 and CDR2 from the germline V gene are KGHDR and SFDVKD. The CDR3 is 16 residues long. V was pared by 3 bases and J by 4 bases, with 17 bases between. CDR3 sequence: CATSDPRRGGSETQYF. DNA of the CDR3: TGTGCCACCAGTGATCCTCGGCGGGGAGGTTCAGAGACCCAGTACTTC.

The CDR3 here is CASRGGTATNEKLFF. In DNA, the CDR3 is TGTGCCAGCAGGGGGGGGACAGCAACTAATGAAAAACTGTTTTTT. The chain is built from TRBV7-6 and TRBJ1-4, with 7 bases matching TRBD1. Germline CDR1 and CDR2: SGHVS and FNYEAQ. The CDR3 sequence is 15 residues long. V shed 6 bases and J 0 bases; nucleotides not matched to a gene: 4.

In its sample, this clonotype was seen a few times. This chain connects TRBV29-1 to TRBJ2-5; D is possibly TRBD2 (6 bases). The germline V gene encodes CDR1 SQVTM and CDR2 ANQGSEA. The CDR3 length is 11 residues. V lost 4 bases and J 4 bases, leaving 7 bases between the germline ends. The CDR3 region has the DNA TGCAGCGTTGCGGGGGTAGAGACCCAGTACTTC. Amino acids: CSVAGVETQYF.